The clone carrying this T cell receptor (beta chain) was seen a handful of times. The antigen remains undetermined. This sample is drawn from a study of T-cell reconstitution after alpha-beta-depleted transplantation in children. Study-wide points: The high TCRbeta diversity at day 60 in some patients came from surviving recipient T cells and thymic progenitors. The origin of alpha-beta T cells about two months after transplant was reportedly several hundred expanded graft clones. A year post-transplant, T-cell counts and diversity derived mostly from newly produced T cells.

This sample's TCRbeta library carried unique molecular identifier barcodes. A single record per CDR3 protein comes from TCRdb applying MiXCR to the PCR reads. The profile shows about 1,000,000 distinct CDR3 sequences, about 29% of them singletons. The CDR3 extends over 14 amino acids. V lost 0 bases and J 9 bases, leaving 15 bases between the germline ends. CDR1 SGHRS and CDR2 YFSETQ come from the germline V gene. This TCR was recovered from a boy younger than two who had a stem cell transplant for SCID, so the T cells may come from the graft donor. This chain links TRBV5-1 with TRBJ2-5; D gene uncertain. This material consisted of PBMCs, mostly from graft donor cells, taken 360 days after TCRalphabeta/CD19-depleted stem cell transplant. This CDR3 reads CASSLGFPVLAQYF. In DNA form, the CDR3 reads TGCGCCAGCAGCTTGGGATTTCCAGTATTGGCCCAGTACTTC.